This TCR beta chain was sequenced in a study of blood T cell repertoires in COVID-19. About the study: In each case, the material was cDNA or gDNA derived from T cells, B-cell-depleted T cells, or PBMCs.

Clinical history as reported by participants underpinned cohort assignment. All recovered Cohort 3 donors got two negative PCRs, got clearance, or saw symptom resolution. Authors' processing steps: Amplification from reference gene primers served as the basis for estimated nucleated cell counts. Assay used: immunoSEQ multiplex PCR; TCRdb lists only in-frame clones, some missing. The V and J calls and clone size were taken over from that table, and D and trimming were inferred from the DNA. This sample carries approximately 480,000 clones, approximately 86% of them seen once, and the ten largest clones take 0.7%. Sequencing was performed on PBMCs or T cells enriched from blood (not recorded which). This clonotype originated in a woman under 30 who had recovered from COVID-19.

In DNA, the CDR3 is TGTGCCAGCAGCTTACGGGGCACTGAAGCTTTCTTT. Protein sequence: CASSLRGTEAFF. V is TRBV11-1 and J is TRBJ1-1; D not resolved. This CDR3 has 12 residues. Germline V gives CDR1 SGHAT, CDR2 FQDESV (reference sequence). Trimming took 2 bases from V and 4 from J, leaving 5 bases between them.